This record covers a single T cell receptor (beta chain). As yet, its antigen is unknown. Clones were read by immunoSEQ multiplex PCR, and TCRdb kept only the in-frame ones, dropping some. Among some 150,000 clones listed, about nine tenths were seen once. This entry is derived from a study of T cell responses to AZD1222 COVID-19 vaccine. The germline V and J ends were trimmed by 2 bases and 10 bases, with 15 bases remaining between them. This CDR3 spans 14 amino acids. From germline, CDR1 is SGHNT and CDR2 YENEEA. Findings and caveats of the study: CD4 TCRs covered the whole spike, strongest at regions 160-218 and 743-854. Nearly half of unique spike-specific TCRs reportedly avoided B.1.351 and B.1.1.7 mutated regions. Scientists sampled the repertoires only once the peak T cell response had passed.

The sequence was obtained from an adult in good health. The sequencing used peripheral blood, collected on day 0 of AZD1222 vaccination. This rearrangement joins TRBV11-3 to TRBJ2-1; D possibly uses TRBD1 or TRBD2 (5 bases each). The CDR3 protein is CASSLKGEQTEQFF. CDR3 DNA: TGTGCCAGCAGCTTAAAAGGGGAGCAAACCGAGCAGTTCTTC.